The 18 T cell receptor beta chains given below trace back to one sample, sequenced in a study of naive and memory T cell subsets. The beta constant-region primer was an equimolar mix of two oligonucleotides covering TRBC1 and TRBC2. A single record per CDR3 protein comes from TCRdb applying MiXCR to the UMI-ligation and nested PCR reads. This table has 130,000 to 150,000 distinct CDR3 sequences, approximately 17% appearing once. The sequenced material came from naive CD4+ T cells from blood. The receptors were sampled from a human donor in good health.

This clonotype was recorded only once. The chain is built from TRBV18 and TRBJ2-3; tentatively, D is TRBD2 (6 bases). Trimming cost V 5 bases and J 4 bases, with 10 bases left between them. The CDR3 contains 13 residues. Germline V lookup: CDR1 KGHSH, CDR2 LQKENI. The CDR3 here is CASSLPGADTQYF. The CDR3 coding sequence is TGTGCCAGCTCATTGCCGGGGGCAGATACGCAGTATTTT. The variable domain in full, completed from reference TRBV18 and TRBJ2-3, reads NAGVMQNPRHLVRRRGQEARLRCSPMKGHSHVYWYRQLPEEGLKFMVYLQKENIIDESGMPKERFSAEFPKEGPSILRIQQVVRGDSAAYFCASSLPGADTQYFGPGTRLTVL.

This clonotype was observed a few times. The CDR3 DNA reads TGCAGCGTTGGGGAGACTATGAACACTGAAGCTTTCTTT. This translates into CSVGETMNTEAFF. The chain is built from TRBV29-1 and TRBJ1-1; D is unclear. Trimming took 4 bases from V and 0 from J, leaving 9 bases between them. Germline CDR1 is SQVTM and CDR2 is ANQGSEA. The CDR3 has 13 amino acids.

This clonotype was counted only a few times. The chain uses TRBV3-1 and TRBJ2-1, with 10 bases lining up with TRBD1. The CDR3 spans 19 residues. The germline V gene has CDR1 LGHDT and CDR2 YNNKEL (reference sequence). The V segment lost 2 bases and the J segment 0 bases; nucleotides outside the gene matches: 10. CDR3 nucleotide sequence: TGTGCCAGCAGCCAAATGTCAGGGGGACAGGGGACCTCCTACAATGAGCAGTTCTTC. This encodes CASSQMSGGQGTSYNEQFF.

Regarding this clonotype: Sequence at one end of the junction differs from germline and may be a read error. V gene TRBV19 combines with J gene TRBJ1-4; TRBD1 matches 10 bases. Germline CDR1 reads LNHDA; CDR2 reads SQIVND (reference sequence). The CDR3 spans 15 residues. The CDR3 here is CGSRDRGATNEKLFF. In DNA form, the CDR3 reads TGTGGCAGTAGGGACAGGGGTGCAACTAATGAAAAACTGTTTTTT.

V gene TRBV6-6 combines with J gene TRBJ1-1; the match to TRBD1 covers 11 bases. Germline V gene data show CDR1 as MNHNY and CDR2 as SVGAGI (reference sequence). With V trimmed by 10 bases and J by 1 base, 14 bases remained unmatched. The CDR3 runs 17 residues. The CDR3 loop reads CATTTRTGGAWNTEAFF. The DNA of the CDR3 is TGTGCCACCACGACTCGGACAGGGGGCGCTTGGAACACTGAAGCTTTCTTT.

This clonotype was seen a few times. The chain recombines TRBV7-9 with TRBJ2-1; D gene uncertain. Germline CDR1 is SEHNR and CDR2 is FQNEAQ (reference sequence). V lost 6 bases and J 7 bases, leaving 4 bases between the germline ends. The CDR3 loop spans 10 amino acids. Here the CDR3 reads CASRGNEQFF. The CDR3 region has the DNA TGTGCCAGCAGAGGGAATGAGCAGTTCTTC.

There are a few counts of this clonotype. This chain uses TRBV24-1 with TRBJ2-1; D not resolved. CDR1 KGHDR and CDR2 SFDVKD come from the germline V gene. The CDR3 loop spans 15 amino acids. V was clipped by 2 bases and J by 4 bases, with 11 bases between them. CDR3 protein: CATSDSGIGYNEQFF. CDR3 nucleotides: TGTGCCACCAGTGATTCAGGTATCGGATACAATGAGCAGTTCTTC.

The V call is TRBV4-1, the J call TRBJ2-7; D gene unclear. The CDR3 extends over 15 amino acids. CDR1 and CDR2 from the germline V gene are MGHRA and YSYEKL. V dropped 2 bases and J dropped 0 bases, with 11 bases sitting between them. CDR3 protein: CASSQRAISSYEQYF. The DNA for the CDR3 is TGCGCCAGCAGCCAAAGAGCGATCAGCTCCTACGAGCAGTACTTC.

This CDR3 reads CSARWQGFADTQYF. The CDR3 coding sequence is TGCAGTGCTAGATGGCAGGGGTTCGCAGATACGCAGTATTTT. The V and J genes are TRBV20-1 and TRBJ2-3, with D possibly being TRBD1 (6 bases). Per the germline V gene, CDR1 is DFQATT and CDR2 is SNEGSKA (reference sequence). V was clipped by 2 bases and J by 4 bases, with 13 bases between them. The length of the CDR3 is 14 residues.

The chain couples TRBV9 to TRBJ2-2; TRBD2 might be the D (6 bases). The V end was cut by 0 bases, the J end by 6 bases, with 15 bases between. The CDR3 has 16 amino acids. CDR1 and CDR2 from the germline V gene are SGDLS and YYNGEE. The CDR3 DNA follows: TGTGCCAGCAGCGTAGCGTGGTCTGGCGGGGCCGGGGAGCTGTTTTTT. This gives the protein CASSVAWSGGAGELFF.

This clonotype turned up a few times. The chain carries TRBV3-1 and TRBJ2-7, with 7 nucleotides matching TRBD2. This CDR3 spans 14 amino acids. In germline, CDR1 is LGHDT, CDR2 YNNKEL (reference sequence). Germline trimming cut 3 bases from V and 1 base from J; bases unmatched to any gene: 3. The CDR3, as DNA: TGTGCCAGCAGCCACTACGGGAGGTCCTACGAGCAGTACTTC. This translates into CASSHYGRSYEQYF.

This chain joins TRBV6-5 and TRBJ2-1; 7 bases line up with TRBD1. Germline values: CDR1 MNHEY, CDR2 SVGAGI. The CDR3 has 16 residues. V dropped 0 bases and J dropped 0; count of bases not matched to a gene: 2. The CDR3 loop reads CASSYSGTDSYNEQFF. In DNA, the CDR3 is TGTGCCAGCAGTTACTCTGGGACAGACTCCTACAATGAGCAGTTCTTC.

The V call is TRBV15, the J call TRBJ1-4; 10 bases agree with TRBD1. The V gene's germline CDR1 is LNHNV and CDR2 YYDKDF (reference sequence). The J segment lost 11 bases and the V segment lost 1 base, leaving 7 bases of the junction unmatched. The CDR3 runs to 15 residues. The CDR3 here is CATSRGGQGSEKLFF. The CDR3 nucleotides are TGTGCCACCAGCAGAGGGGGACAGGGGTCGGAGAAACTGTTTTTT.

This clonotype has only a few counts. This chain connects TRBV20-1 to TRBJ2-5; D unclear. This CDR3 is 14 amino acids long. The germline V gene encodes CDR1 DFQATT and CDR2 SNEGSKA (reference sequence). V lost 5 bases, J lost 7 bases, and 20 bases lay in between. The DNA for the CDR3 is TGCAGTGCTCCAAGAGACGGTCAATATGGGACCCAGTACTTC. Protein: CSAPRDGQYGTQYF.

This clonotype was detected ten times or more. The chain is built from TRBV5-1 and TRBJ2-2, with D unresolved. The CDR3 consists of 17 residues. The V and J ends lost 0 bases and 2 bases respectively, with 14 bases between them. The germline gives CDR1 SGHRS, CDR2 YFSETQ. The CDR3 DNA reads TGCGCCAGCAGCTTGGCCGGGCGGAGCGAAAACACCGGGGAGCTGTTTTTT. Protein: CASSLAGRSENTGELFF.

The chain uses TRBV12-3 or TRBV12-4 and TRBJ2-1; D is ambiguous. V lost 3 bases, J lost 0 bases, and 9 bases lay in between. This CDR3 contains 15 residues. Here the CDR3 reads CASSFGSYSYNEQFF. For the CDR3, the DNA is TGTGCCAGCAGTTTTGGCAGTTACTCCTACAATGAGCAGTTCTTC.

This chain uses TRBV28 with TRBJ2-5; no clear D gene. Germline CDR1 is MDHEN and CDR2 is SYDVKM. V lost 5 bases, J lost 5 bases, and 24 bases lay in between. There are 17 residues in the CDR3. CDR3 amino acids: CASSPPVTAYLWETQYF. DNA of the CDR3: TGTGCCAGCAGTCCTCCAGTCACAGCTTACCTTTGGGAGACCCAGTACTTC.

V is TRBV19 and J is TRBJ2-2; 11 nucleotides match TRBD2. Germline V CDR1 and CDR2: LNHDA, SQIVND (reference sequence). V lost 6 bases to trimming and J lost 5 bases; unmatched junction nucleotides: 2. The CDR3 has 14 amino acids. The CDR3 loop is CASRRTSGTGELFF. The CDR3 DNA reads as TGTGCCAGTAGAAGGACTAGCGGGACCGGGGAGCTGTTTTTT.